The sequence of this TCR beta chain was determined in a study of cytomegalovirus exposure and HLA in healthy donors. Overall study findings and caveats: It was taken for granted in presence/absence analyses that sequencing depth across donors was roughly uniform. The study put about 180 TCR beta chains on its list as cytomegalovirus-associated.

V lost 4 bases to trimming and J lost 0 bases, with 13 bases between them. The CDR3 spans 15 residues. Germline CDR1 GTSNPN, CDR2 SVGIG (reference sequence). Note on this clone: Its specificity is not known.

PCR amplification relied on 60 Vbeta primers (plus 13 Jbeta primers). Assay: immunoSEQ multiplex PCR; the TCRdb copy retains only in-frame clones and omits some. The sample includes 150,000 to 200,000 clones, approximately 78% seen only once; the top ten take 0.9% to 1%. The chain has TRBV30 and TRBJ2-1; the D gene is possibly TRBD1 (5 bases). This clonotype was sampled from a girl aged 2 to 9 in good health and CMV-seropositive. The specimen was PBMCs. The CDR3 DNA follows: TGTGCCTGGAAAGGGAAGGGGCACTCCTACAATGAGCAGTTCTTC. Amino acids: CAWKGKGHSYNEQFF.